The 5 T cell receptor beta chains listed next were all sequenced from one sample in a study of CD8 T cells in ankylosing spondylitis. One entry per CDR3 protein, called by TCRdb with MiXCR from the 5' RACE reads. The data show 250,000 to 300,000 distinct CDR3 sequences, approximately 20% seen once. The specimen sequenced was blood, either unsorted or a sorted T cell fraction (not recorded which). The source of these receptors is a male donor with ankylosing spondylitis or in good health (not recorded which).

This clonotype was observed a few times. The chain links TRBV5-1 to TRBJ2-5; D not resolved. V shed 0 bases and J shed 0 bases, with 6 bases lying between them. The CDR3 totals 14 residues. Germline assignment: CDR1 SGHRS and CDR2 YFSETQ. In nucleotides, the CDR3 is TGCGCCAGCAGCTTGGGGGCAGACCAAGAGACCCAGTACTTC. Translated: CASSLGADQETQYF.

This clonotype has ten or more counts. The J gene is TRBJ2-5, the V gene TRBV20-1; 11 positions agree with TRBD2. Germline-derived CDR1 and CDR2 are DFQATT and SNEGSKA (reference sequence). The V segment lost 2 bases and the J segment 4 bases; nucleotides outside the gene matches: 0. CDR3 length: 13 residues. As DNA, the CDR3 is TGCAGTGCTAGACTAGCGGGAGGAGAGACCCAGTACTTC. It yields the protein CSARLAGGETQYF.

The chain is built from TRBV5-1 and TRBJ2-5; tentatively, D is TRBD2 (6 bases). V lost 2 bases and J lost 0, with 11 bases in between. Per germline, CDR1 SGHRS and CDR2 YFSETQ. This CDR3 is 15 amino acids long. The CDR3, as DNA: TGCGCCAGCAGCTTTACGGCGGGGAACCAAGAGACCCAGTACTTC. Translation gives CASSFTAGNQETQYF.

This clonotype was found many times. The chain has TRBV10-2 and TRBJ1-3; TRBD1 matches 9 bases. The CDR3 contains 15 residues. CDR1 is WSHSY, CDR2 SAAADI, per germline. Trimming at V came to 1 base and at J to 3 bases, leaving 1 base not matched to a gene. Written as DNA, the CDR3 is TGCGCCAGCAGTGAGTGGGACAGGGTTGGAAACACCATATATTTT. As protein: CASSEWDRVGNTIYF.

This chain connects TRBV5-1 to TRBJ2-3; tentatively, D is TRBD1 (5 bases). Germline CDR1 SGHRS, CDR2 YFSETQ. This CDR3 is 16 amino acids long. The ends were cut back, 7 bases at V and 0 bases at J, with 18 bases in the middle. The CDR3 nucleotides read TGCGCCAGCGCAGTTCCCAAACAGGCTAGCACAGATACGCAGTATTTT. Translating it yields CASAVPKQASTDTQYF. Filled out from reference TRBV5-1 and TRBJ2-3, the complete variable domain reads KAGVTQTPRYLIKTRGQQVTLSCSPISGHRSVSWYQQTPGQGLQFLFEYFSETQRNKGNFPGRFSGRQFSNSRSEMNVSTLELGDSALYLCASAVPKQASTDTQYFGPGTRLTVL.